The 5 T cell receptor beta chains reported below all come from one sample, sequenced in a study of spatial heterogeneity in lung cancer. One entry per CDR3 protein, called by TCRdb with MiXCR from the 5' RACE reads. This table holds some 41,000 distinct CDR3 sequences, around 6.5% found once. Time point noted: sample taken at primary tumor resection. The sequenced material consisted of unsorted whole RNA from tumor, nontumor lung or frozen PBMC. Sequenced material: PBMCs, taken at surgery. All receptors come from a female donor with early-stage non-small cell lung cancer.

This clonotype showed up many times. V gene TRBV6-5 combines with J gene TRBJ1-3; D gene ambiguous. V was shortened by 0 bases and J by 0 bases, with 6 bases between the two germline ends. This CDR3 is built from 15 residues. The V gene's germline CDR1 is MNHEY and CDR2 SVGAGI. The CDR3 is CASSYSESSGNTIYF. In nucleotides, the CDR3 is TGTGCCAGCAGTTACTCAGAGAGCTCTGGAAACACCATATATTTT.

This chain connects TRBV7-9 to TRBJ1-2; D perhaps matches TRBD1 (5 bases). Trimming removed 6 bases at V and 7 bases at J, with 12 bases between. CDR1 and CDR2 from the germline V gene are SEHNR and FQNEAQ (reference sequence). The CDR3 extends over 12 amino acids. CDR3 nucleotide sequence: TGTGCCAGCAGTCCAACAGGCCCTGGCTACACCTTC. It encodes CASSPTGPGYTF.

The V gene is TRBV27, the J gene TRBJ2-1; D is unclear. Germline-derived CDR1 and CDR2 are MNHEY and SMNVEV (reference sequence). The CDR3 covers 15 residues. V lost 5 bases and J 8 bases, leaving 19 bases between the germline ends. The CDR3 is CASSLSRRPRDEQFF. The CDR3 DNA sequence: TGTGCCAGCAGTCTTAGTAGGCGCCCTCGTGATGAGCAGTTCTTC.

This clonotype was seen many times. The J gene is TRBJ2-6, the V gene TRBV28; D is undetermined. CDR3 size: 13 residues. The V end lost 10 bases, the J end lost 4 bases, and 11 bases lay between the germline ends. Looked up from germline, CDR1 is MDHEN and CDR2 is SYDVKM. CDR3 sequence reads: CATLTRGANVLTF. CDR3 DNA sequence: TGTGCCACCCTCACAAGGGGGGCCAACGTCCTGACTTTC.

Many counts were recorded for this clonotype. The V gene is TRBV20-1, the J gene TRBJ1-5, with D tentatively TRBD1 (6 bases). There are 14 residues in the CDR3. Germline values: CDR1 DFQATT, CDR2 SNEGSKA (reference sequence). Trimming stripped 6 bases from V and 0 bases from J, with 12 bases between. CDR3 region: CSAAGQFSNQPQHF. Here the CDR3 DNA reads TGCAGTGCAGCCGGACAGTTTAGCAATCAGCCCCAGCATTTT.